The sequence of this T cell receptor (beta chain) was determined in a study of blood T cell repertoires in COVID-19. Study-level information: Spain, Italy and the United States supplied samples that represented acute and convalescent COVID-19. T cells, B-cell-depleted T cells, or PBMCs supplied cDNA or gDNA.

Profiled with immunoSEQ multiplex PCR; TCRdb holds only in-frame clones, not every one. The sample yields 200,000 to 300,000 clones, 75% to 90% seen once. The CDR3 covers 15 residues. The germline gives CDR1 LNHNV, CDR2 YYDKDF (reference sequence). The V end was cut by 3 bases, the J end by 5 bases, with 15 bases between. Participants were aged about 18 to 100 years, lived in about two dozen US areas, and enrolled virtually. Which cohort a participant joined came from the clinical history participants gave. The origin of this receptor is a woman between 35 and 50 years old with acute COVID-19. V and J are TRBV15 and TRBJ2-3; D perhaps matches TRBD2 (5 bases). Material for sequencing was PBMCs or T cells enriched from blood (not recorded which). The CDR3 reads CATSSLEGMKDTQYF. In nucleotides, the CDR3 is TGTGCCACCAGCAGTCTCGAGGGTATGAAAGATACGCAGTATTTT.